Listed below are T cell receptor beta chains from one sample, sequenced in a study of blood T cell repertoires in COVID-19. Profiled with immunoSEQ multiplex PCR; TCRdb holds only in-frame clones, not every one. This table holds some 400,000 clones, 87% found once. Sequencing was carried out using peripheral blood. The receptors stem from a woman aged 25 to 45 with COVID-19, enrolled during active disease. Each CDR3 is given without its conserved first and last residue. Each record gives: V gene, J gene, CDR3 protein.

TRBV3-1/TRBV3-2	TRBJ2-1	ASSQEQGVDEQF
TRBV11-2	TRBJ1-2	ASSLDPTRGYT
TRBV6-4	TRBJ2-2	ASGPGHLNTGELF
TRBV6-2/TRBV6-3	TRBJ2-7	ASSSEYTHEQY
TRBV2	TRBJ2-3	ASSGGGRGPDTQY
TRBV4-3	TRBJ2-2	ASSQDLASGTGELF
TRBV6-2/TRBV6-3	TRBJ2-7	ASSRGFEQY
TRBV11-2	TRBJ2-5	ASSFGGGAGGETQY
TRBV10-3	TRBJ2-3	AISESGTGLRTTDTQY
TRBV19	TRBJ1-5	ASSPGQGLVGNQPQH
TRBV30	TRBJ2-1	AWSMTSSRSEQF
TRBV11-2	TRBJ1-2	ASSAGGGLWYGYT
TRBV7-2	TRBJ2-7	ASSLAGPWYEQY
TRBV4-1	TRBJ2-2	ASSQEHSGFARNTGELF
TRBV5-1	TRBJ2-3	ASSLGQAQGTDTQY
TRBV6-5	TRBJ2-7	ASSSRRGLTYEQY
TRBV30	TRBJ1-1	AWRRQGNTEAF
TRBV28	TRBJ2-1	ASTFGGRSYNEQF
TRBV2	TRBJ2-1	ATSLRSGGYNEQF
TRBV28	TRBJ2-5	ASSPYRVRQETQY
TRBV7-9	TRBJ1-2	ASSPSDTNNYGYT
TRBV3-1/TRBV3-2	TRBJ2-3	ASSQKRRGLHTQY
TRBV14	TRBJ2-2	ASSPLAGGPLTGELF
TRBV2	TRBJ2-7	ASRRELRQY
TRBV18	TRBJ2-1	ASSPGGRNEQF
TRBV19	TRBJ2-3	ASSGQLTDTQY